These 21 T cell receptor beta chains share one sample of origin, sequenced in a study of cytomegalovirus exposure and HLA in healthy donors. Researchers ran the PCR with 60 Vbeta and 13 Jbeta primers. Here immunoSEQ multiplex PCR was the method, and the copy in TCRdb shows in-frame clones only, minus some. In the table there are about 85,000 clones, 80% of which are singletons. Sequencing was done on a sample of PBMCs. The receptor set was obtained from a man aged 50-60 years in good health and CMV-seropositive.

CDR3 coding DNA: TGCGCCAGCAGCTTGGGTGAACCCTCGATCGAGCAGTACTTC. Residues: CASSLGEPSIEQYF. The chain combines TRBV5-1 with TRBJ2-5; D call uncertain. The last part of the DNA fits TRBJ2-7 better; the J call may be wrong. The CDR3 has 14 residues. The germline V gene has CDR1 SGHRS and CDR2 YFSETQ.

The V and J genes are TRBV5-1 and TRBJ2-3, with D possibly TRBD2 on 5 matching bases. This CDR3 spans 16 amino acids. Deletions cut 4 bases from V and 0 bases from J, with 15 bases between. Looked up from germline, CDR1 is SGHRS and CDR2 is YFSETQ. The CDR3, as DNA: TGCGCCAGCAGCCCGGGCGGGTCGACTAGCACAGATACGCAGTATTTT. It is translated as CASSPGGSTSTDTQYF.

The chain's CDR3 is CASSDPGVEWAWNEQFF. The CDR3 DNA is TGTGCCAGCAGTGATCCAGGGGTGGAGTGGGCTTGGAATGAGCAGTTCTTC. The rearrangement uses TRBV2 and TRBJ2-1; possible D gene TRBD1, 6 bases. The CDR3 extends over 17 amino acids. The V and J ends lost 3 bases and 7 bases respectively, with 22 bases between them. From germline, CDR1 is SNHLY and CDR2 FYNNEI.

The chain carries TRBV19 and TRBJ2-5, with D possibly matching TRBD2 (5 bases). V gave up 1 base and J gave up 5 bases, with 17 bases separating them. This CDR3 contains 16 residues. Germline assignment: CDR1 LNHDA and CDR2 SQIVND (reference sequence). The DNA of the CDR3 is TGTGCCAGTAGTATAGGAGGAGGTCCCCATCCTGAGACCCAGTACTTC. This gives the protein CASSIGGGPHPETQYF.

V and J are TRBV28 and TRBJ2-7; the D is unclear. The CDR3 length is 11 residues. Germline CDR1 and CDR2: MDHEN and SYDVKM. V was clipped by 8 bases and J by 2 bases, with 7 bases between them. The CDR3 sequence is CASGQAYEQYF. CDR3 DNA: TGTGCCAGCGGGCAGGCCTACGAGCAGTACTTC.

The rearrangement uses TRBV5-1 and TRBJ2-2; the D is unclear. Germline V gene data show CDR1 as SGHRS and CDR2 as YFSETQ. Trimming took 2 bases from V and 3 from J, leaving 8 bases between them. The CDR3 covers 14 residues. CDR3 in amino acids: CASSLEPDTGELFF. CDR3 sequence (DNA): TGCGCCAGCAGCTTAGAGCCCGACACCGGGGAGCTGTTTTTT.

This clone was seen more than once but under ten times. The V call is TRBV5-1, the J call TRBJ2-3, with 8 bases that match TRBD1. The ends lost 3 bases at V and 3 bases at J; junction bases unmatched: 6. The germline V gene has CDR1 SGHRS and CDR2 YFSETQ. The CDR3 is made up of 15 amino acids. Here the CDR3 reads CASSSAGGATDTQYF. CDR3 sequence (DNA): TGCGCCAGCAGCTCCGCAGGGGGCGCGACAGATACGCAGTATTTT.

V and J are TRBV5-1 and TRBJ2-2, with D possibly matching TRBD2 (5 bases). Per the germline V gene, CDR1 is SGHRS and CDR2 is YFSETQ. CDR3 length equals 15 residues. Trimming left V 4 bases short and J 4 bases short, with 14 bases between. The CDR3 coding sequence is TGCGCCAGCAGCCTCGCGGCGGGTACCACCGGGGAGCTGTTTTTT. It codes for CASSLAAGTTGELFF.

The V gene is TRBV6-4, the J gene TRBJ2-1; weak D call: TRBD2 (6 bases). V lost 0 bases and J 8 bases, leaving 11 bases between the germline ends. This CDR3 is 14 amino acids long. Germline V gene lookup returns CDR1 MRHNA and CDR2 SNTAGT. The CDR3 DNA reads as TGTGCCAGCAGTGACTCGCGGAGGGCCGATGAGCAGTTCTTC. Protein: CASSDSRRADEQFF.

The sample holds a few counts of this clone. The chain employs TRBV2 and TRBJ2-7; perhaps TRBD2 as D (6 bases). This CDR3 region has 15 residues. The germline gives CDR1 SNHLY, CDR2 FYNNEI. Trimming removed 0 bases from V and 0 bases from J, with 9 bases in between. The CDR3 nucleotides are TGTGCCAGCAGTGAAGCTGGGCGGGGCTCCTACGAGCAGTACTTC. This gives the protein CASSEAGRGSYEQYF.

The V call is TRBV14, the J call TRBJ2-1; tentatively, D is TRBD2 (5 bases). Germline V gene sequence: CDR1 SGHDN, CDR2 FVKESK. The CDR3 has 16 amino acids. The germline V and J ends were trimmed by 4 bases and 1 base, with 14 bases remaining between them. The CDR3 protein is CASSPLQRRSYNEQFF. CDR3 DNA sequence: TGTGCCAGCAGCCCCCTCCAGCGGAGGTCCTACAATGAGCAGTTCTTC. The full variable domain, rest sourced from reference TRBV14 and TRBJ2-1, is EAGVTQFPSHSVIEKGQTVTLRCDPISGHDNLYWYRRVMGKEIKFLLHFVKESKQDESGMPNNRFLAERTGGTYSTLKVQPAELEDSGVYFCASSPLQRRSYNEQFFGPGTRLTVL.

The chain carries TRBV5-8 and TRBJ2-1; D unresolved. CDR1 and CDR2 (germline): SGHTS, YDEGEE. Deletions cut 4 bases from V and 4 bases from J, with 15 bases between. The CDR3 runs 15 residues. The CDR3 region is CASSHRSPTYNEQFF. CDR3 nucleotide sequence: TGTGCCAGCAGCCACCGGTCCCCGACATACAATGAGCAGTTCTTC.

V usage is TRBV19 and J usage is TRBJ2-6; 9 bases align to TRBD1. V dropped 4 bases and J dropped 12; count of bases not matched to a gene: 13. Germline assignment: CDR1 LNHDA and CDR2 SQIVND (reference sequence). The CDR3 covers 16 residues. The DNA for the CDR3 is TGTGCCAGTAGTAACTCCGGGACAGGGACCATTTTCGTCCTGACTTTC. Residues: CASSNSGTGTIFVLTF.

This clone was recorded once. The chain is built from TRBV7-2 and TRBJ2-1, with unresolved D. V shed 5 bases and J shed 4 bases, with 3 bases lying between them. The CDR3 consists of 11 residues. The V gene's germline CDR1 is SGHTA and CDR2 FQGNSA. CDR3 in DNA: TGTGCCAGCAGCATATACAATGAGCAGTTCTTC. Its translation is CASSIYNEQFF.

The V and J genes are TRBV18 and TRBJ2-7; D might be TRBD2 (6 bases). The germline V gene has CDR1 KGHSH and CDR2 LQKENI. The V and J ends lost 3 bases and 3 bases respectively, with 12 bases between them. The CDR3 has 14 residues. The CDR3 region has the DNA TGTGCCAGCTCACCGGGGGACTGGAGCTACGAGCAGTACTTC. This gives the protein CASSPGDWSYEQYF.

The genes are TRBV6-1 and TRBJ2-1; possibly TRBD2 for D (6 bases). V lost 8 bases and J lost 4, with 15 bases in between. Germline loops: CDR1 MNHNS, CDR2 SASEGT. This CDR3 region has 14 residues. CDR3 amino acids: CASASGGIYNEQFF. As DNA, the CDR3 is TGTGCCAGCGCCTCTGGGGGGATATACAATGAGCAGTTCTTC.

The V gene is TRBV10-3, the J gene TRBJ2-3; D ambiguous. Germline CDR1 ENHRY, CDR2 SYGVKD. This CDR3 is built from 14 residues. Trimming left V 5 bases short and J 4 bases short, with 13 bases between. The CDR3 coding sequence is TGTGCCATCAGTCCCAACCCGCCGGCAGATACGCAGTATTTT. Protein sequence: CAISPNPPADTQYF.

The chain employs TRBV19 and TRBJ2-2; a possible D gene is TRBD1 (6 bases). Per germline, CDR1 LNHDA and CDR2 SQIVND (reference sequence). V lost 6 bases and J 1 base, leaving 9 bases between the germline ends. There are 14 residues in the CDR3. The CDR3 DNA sequence: TGTGCCAGTAGACAGGGAAGGAACACCGGGGAGCTGTTTTTT. This sequence encodes CASRQGRNTGELFF.

This clone was seen just once. This chain links TRBV6-5 with TRBJ2-4; 7 bases are a match to TRBD1. CDR1 is MNHEY, CDR2 SVGAGI, per germline. CDR3 length: 15 residues. With V trimmed by 2 bases and J by 8 bases, 9 bases remained unmatched. CDR3 DNA sequence: TGTGCCAGCAGTTACAGTAGGGGGCGCGGGTACATTCAGTACTTC. Amino acids: CASSYSRGRGYIQYF.

This chain joins TRBV19 and TRBJ1-3; 7 nucleotides agree with TRBD1. The germline V gene encodes CDR1 LNHDA and CDR2 SQIVND (reference sequence). The CDR3 runs to 20 residues. After removal of 4 bases from V and 0 bases from J, the junction contained 18 bases not matched to a gene. For the CDR3, the DNA is TGTGCCAGTAGTACCCTGCCCGGTCCCGGACAGGTAACCTCTGGAAACACCATATATTTT. It translates to CASSTLPGPGQVTSGNTIYF.

This sequence joins TRBV7-9 and TRBJ2-5; 14 bases match TRBD2. The J call is in doubt because the DNA end fits TRBJ2-7 better. Germline-derived CDR1 and CDR2 are SEHNR and FQNEAQ (reference sequence). This CDR3 has 17 amino acids. CDR3 coding DNA: TGTGCCAGCAGCCGGGATGGGACTAGCGGGAGTTTCAACGAGCAGTACTTC. It translates to CASSRDGTSGSFNEQYF.